This paragraph covers one T cell receptor (beta chain) sequence. Its antigen is still unknown. This entry belongs to a study of cytomegalovirus exposure and HLA in healthy donors. PCR used 60 Vbeta primers and 13 Jbeta primers. Assay: immunoSEQ multiplex PCR; the TCRdb copy retains only in-frame clones and omits some. The sample carries roughly 130,000 clones, roughly 84% recorded once. General observations from the study: Earlier analysis found most TCR beta V segments productive about 87% or about 30% of the time.

This clonotype was sampled from a woman younger than 30 in good health and CMV-seropositive. Sequencing used PBMCs.

CDR3 region: CASSLAGMEQPQHF. CDR3 nucleotide sequence: TGCGCCAGCAGCTTGGCAGGGATGGAACAGCCCCAGCATTTT. This chain links TRBV5-1 with TRBJ1-5; the D gene is possibly TRBD1 (5 bases). The germline CDR1 and CDR2 sequences are SGHRS and YFSETQ. V lost 0 bases and J 7 bases, leaving 11 bases between the germline ends. The CDR3 totals 14 residues.